This TCR beta chain was identified in a study of PD-L1 blockade in urothelial cancer. Across the whole study: Previous chemotherapy exposure amounted to 0 to 3 regimens for patients. Researchers looked at the blood 3 weeks (second dose) and 6 weeks after treatment began.

The ends were cut back, 7 bases at V and 1 base at J, with 10 bases in the middle. The CDR3 extends over 13 amino acids. Germline lookup yields CDR1 MNHEY and CDR2 SVGAGI. This sample's time point: peripheral blood 6 weeks after treatment start. Per-patient samples, pretreatment and on-treatment, numbered 1 to 8. Synthetic TCR analog templates were spiked into each PCR. This table comes from immunoSEQ multiplex PCR, and its TCRdb copy is limited to in-frame clones, with some not included. Of some 30,000 clones listed, roughly three quarters are singletons. The TCR sequence derives from a man aged 65 to 85 with urothelial cancer. The genes are TRBV6-5 and TRBJ2-5; D might be TRBD1 (5 bases). This specimen consisted of PBMCs, obtained around atezolizumab (anti-PD-L1) treatment. CDR3 sequence: CASKGAVQETQYF. CDR3 bases: TGTGCCAGCAAAGGGGCAGTCCAAGAGACCCAGTACTTC.